Presented here are 11 T cell receptor beta chains from one specimen sequenced in a study of T-cell reconstitution after alpha-beta-depleted transplantation in children. For TCRbeta, the library was prepared with unique molecular identifiers. MiXCR, run by TCRdb on the PCR reads, gives a single entry per CDR3 protein. The data contain approximately 110,000 distinct CDR3 sequences, about a tenth of them seen just once; the ten biggest clones take up less than 35%. This material consisted of PBMCs, taken before TCRalphabeta/CD19-depleted stem cell transplant. Source of these receptors: a boy younger than 10 with acute lymphoblastic leukemia, due to receive a stem cell transplant.

This clonotype was detected only a few times. This chain links TRBV11-2 with TRBJ2-3; D is undetermined. Trimming took off 1 base at V and 6 bases at J, with 14 bases between the two ends. The CDR3 runs 15 residues. Per the germline V gene, CDR1 is SGHAT and CDR2 is FQNNGV. CDR3 residues: CASSLAFLRVDTQYF. The CDR3 DNA sequence: TGTGCCAGCAGCTTAGCTTTCCTCCGGGTGGATACGCAGTATTTT.

This chain uses TRBV5-1 with TRBJ1-1; TRBD1 matches at 9 bases. V shed 1 base, J shed 5 bases, and the junction held 6 bases outside the gene matches. The CDR3 length is 15 residues. The germline V gene has CDR1 SGHRS and CDR2 YFSETQ. The CDR3 region is CASSLKRTGETEAFF. The CDR3 coding sequence is TGCGCCAGCAGCTTGAAAAGGACAGGGGAGACTGAAGCTTTCTTT.

The CDR3 spells CASSPGRDEQFF. In DNA form, the CDR3 reads TGTGCCAGCAGCCCTGGACGGGATGAGCAGTTCTTC. The chain combines TRBV9 with TRBJ2-1; D is uncertain. Germline-derived CDR1 and CDR2 are SGDLS and YYNGEE. Trimming cost V 4 bases and J 8 bases, with 10 bases left between them. The CDR3 covers 12 residues.

This rearrangement joins TRBV4-1 to TRBJ1-5, with D possibly TRBD1 on 5 matching bases. Germline V gene lookup returns CDR1 MGHRA and CDR2 YSYEKL. This CDR3 contains 11 residues. V was shortened by 3 bases and J by 15 bases, with 12 bases between the two germline ends. The CDR3 DNA reads as TGCGCCAGCAGCCATGGCGGGGGGATGCATTTT. Translating gives CASSHGGGMHF.

This clonotype appeared many times. CDR3 sequence: CASSYSRGANYGYTF. CDR3 in DNA: TGTGCCAGCAGTTACTCCCGCGGTGCTAACTATGGCTACACCTTC. The J gene is TRBJ1-2, the V gene TRBV6-5; D is undetermined. V lost 0 bases, J lost 0 bases, and 8 bases lay in between. This CDR3 spans 15 amino acids. Germline V gene lookup returns CDR1 MNHEY and CDR2 SVGAGI.

The V call is TRBV2, the J call TRBJ2-1, with 10 positions matching TRBD1. The V gene's germline CDR1 is SNHLY and CDR2 FYNNEI. This CDR3 spans 15 amino acids. J gave up 3 bases and V 3 bases, and 2 bases lay outside the gene matches. The CDR3: CASSEGDRGYNEQFF. The CDR3 nucleotides read TGTGCCAGCAGTGAGGGGGACAGGGGCTACAATGAGCAGTTCTTC.

This clonotype was seen a handful of times. The chain uses TRBV5-1 and TRBJ1-2; a weak D match, TRBD1 (6 bases). Germline loops: CDR1 SGHRS, CDR2 YFSETQ. This CDR3 region has 13 residues. V was clipped by 0 bases and J by 9 bases, with 12 bases between them. The CDR3 reads CASSLDGGASYTF. The CDR3 bases are TGCGCCAGCAGCTTGGATGGGGGGGCAAGCTACACCTTC.

This clonotype showed up just a few times. J is TRBJ1-6 and V is TRBV25-1; maybe TRBD1 (5 bases). Deletions cut 3 bases from V and 6 bases from J, with 12 bases between. Germline CDR1 is MGHDK and CDR2 is SYGVNS. The CDR3 runs to 15 residues. The CDR3 region is CASSDGKQANSPLHF. The DNA for the CDR3 is TGTGCCAGCAGTGATGGGAAACAGGCTAATTCACCCCTCCACTTT.

The gene calls are TRBV5-1 and TRBJ2-1; no clear D. In germline, CDR1 is SGHRS, CDR2 YFSETQ. This CDR3 has 13 amino acids. V was cut by 5 bases and J by 5 bases, with 11 bases left in between. This CDR3 reads CASRSLTNNEQFF. The CDR3, as DNA: TGCGCCAGCAGAAGTTTAACGAACAATGAGCAGTTCTTC.

The chain carries TRBV4-1 and TRBJ2-3; D is unclear. Trimming took off 4 bases at V and 2 bases at J, with 10 bases between the two ends. Germline CDR1 and CDR2: MGHRA and YSYEKL. This CDR3 contains 14 residues. CDR3 protein: CASSLDHITDTQYF. In DNA, the CDR3 is TGCGCCAGCAGCCTTGACCATATCACAGATACGCAGTATTTT.

This clonotype occurred a few times. This chain joins TRBV5-1 and TRBJ2-7, with 9 bases matching TRBD1. Trimming took 3 bases from V and 4 from J; bases not matched to a gene: 8. The CDR3 covers 15 residues. Looked up from germline, CDR1 is SGHRS and CDR2 is YFSETQ. CDR3 sequence: CASSSAPGQGYEQYF. The CDR3 region has the DNA TGCGCCAGCAGCTCGGCTCCGGGACAGGGTTACGAGCAGTACTTC.